Ten or more counts support the clone carrying this T cell receptor beta chain. Its target is unknown. The record originates from a study of early T cells in non-severe SARS-CoV-2 infection. The wider study: Chains were not paired, and sequencing was done on bulk RNA from unsorted whole blood. Study-wide findings and caveats: Sequences matched to VDJdb favored anti-spike CD8 responses, while private and CD4 specificities were missed.

In the library, individual cDNA molecules carried attached unique molecular identifiers. TCRdb fed the 5' RACE reads into MiXCR, producing one record per CDR3 protein. The sample records 55,000 to 70,000 distinct CDR3 sequences, roughly 4.6% being singletons. This clonotype originated in an adult who was a healthcare worker with PCR-confirmed SARS-CoV-2 infection or an uninfected control (not recorded which). The donor label of this sample is uncertain. Sequencing used whole blood, obtained at baseline.

CDR3 residues: CATEAGPEGSPLHF. In nucleotides, the CDR3 is TGTGCCACGGAAGCGGGCCCTGAGGGATCACCCCTCCACTTT. The chain is built from TRBV10-3 and TRBJ1-6; no firm D call. V was pared by 10 bases and J by 10 bases, with 20 bases between. CDR3 length: 14 amino acids. CDR1 and CDR2 (germline): ENHRY, SYGVKD.